These 8 T cell receptor beta chains were all obtained from the same sample, sequenced in a study of T cells in Graves' hyperthyroidism and ophthalmopathy. RNA transcripts provided the source from which TCR beta CDR3 regions were amplified. Initially, a first-round RT-PCR of the TCR CDR3 employed the HTBI primer set. Each CDR3 protein gets one entry after TCRdb re-called the multiplex PCR reads with MiXCR. This table has 250,000 or so distinct CDR3 sequences, 13% to 15% appearing once. What was sequenced was blood. All receptors come from a woman between 40 and 55 years old with Graves' hyperthyroidism that later progressed to Graves' ophthalmopathy.

This clonotype was seen at least ten times. The chain couples TRBV27 to TRBJ2-7, with 10 bases fitting TRBD1. The CDR3 consists of 15 residues. V dropped 8 bases and J dropped 1; count of bases not matched to a gene: 8. In germline, CDR1 is MNHEY, CDR2 SMNVEV (reference sequence). For the CDR3, the DNA is TGTGCCAGCGGGCTCACGGGACAGGGGTCCTACGAGCAGTACTTC. Translation gives CASGLTGQGSYEQYF.

This clonotype was found a few times. The gene calls are TRBV4-1 and TRBJ2-7; TRBD2 matches at 9 bases. Germline V gene lookup returns CDR1 MGHRA and CDR2 YSYEKL. V lost 1 base, J lost 2 bases, and 15 bases stayed unmatched. There are 19 residues in the CDR3. The CDR3, as DNA: TGCGCCAGCAGCCAAGGTATAATAGCGGGAGATGTGAGAGCCTACGAGCAGTACTTC. Encoded protein: CASSQGIIAGDVRAYEQYF.

Many counts were recorded for this clonotype. The chain employs TRBV27 and TRBJ1-1; D possibly corresponds to TRBD1 (6 bases). The CDR3 contains 15 residues. Trimming shortened V by 3 bases and J by 8 bases, and 19 bases separated the two germline ends. Germline V gene sequence: CDR1 MNHEY, CDR2 SMNVEV (reference sequence). CDR3 region: CASSLSYGEGVEAFF. The CDR3 region has the DNA TGTGCCAGCAGTTTGTCATACGGGGAGGGGGTAGAAGCTTTCTTT.

The genes are TRBV7-8 and TRBJ1-1, with D uncertain. V was pared by 5 bases and J by 4 bases, with 17 bases between. CDR3 length equals 15 residues. Germline V lookup: CDR1 SGHVS, CDR2 FQNEAQ. CDR3 residues: CASSPPKKWGTEAFF. The CDR3 DNA sequence: TGTGCCAGCAGCCCACCGAAAAAGTGGGGCACTGAAGCTTTCTTT.

This clonotype was seen ten or more times. V is TRBV12-3 or TRBV12-4 and J is TRBJ2-3; 8 bases map to TRBD2. The CDR3 loop spans 12 amino acids. The junction had 3 bases not matched to a gene; V was cut back by 5 bases and J by 8 bases. The CDR3 protein is CASSRTSGTQYF. DNA of the CDR3: TGTGCCAGCAGTCGAACTAGCGGTACGCAGTATTTT.

In its sample, this clonotype was seen many times. The rearrangement links TRBV2 to TRBJ2-2; 9 bases agree with TRBD2. The CDR3 length is 20 residues. Trimming cost V 4 bases and J 3 bases; bases outside gene matches: 18. Germline CDR1 is SNHLY and CDR2 is FYNNEI. CDR3 nucleotide sequence: TGTGCCAGCAGTGGGATAGCGGGAGTGTCATTCACGGAGGACACCGGGGAGCTGTTTTTT. This sequence encodes CASSGIAGVSFTEDTGELFF.

This clonotype was observed many times. The chain carries TRBV2 and TRBJ1-3; 7 bases align to TRBD1. Losses at the gene ends were 9 bases for V and 2 bases for J; bases not matched to a gene: 7. Germline CDR1 reads SNHLY; CDR2 reads FYNNEI. The CDR3 extends over 14 amino acids. CDR3 sequence (DNA): TGTGCCAGTATACAGGGGAATGCTGGAAACACCATATATTTT. The encoded protein is CASIQGNAGNTIYF.

This clonotype has a count of ten or more. V gene TRBV6-5 combines with J gene TRBJ1-1; TRBD1 might be the D (5 bases). Germline V gene data show CDR1 as MNHEY and CDR2 as SVGAGI. Trimming removed 0 bases from V and 1 base from J, with 9 bases in between. CDR3 length equals 15 residues. Here the CDR3 DNA reads TGTGCCAGCAGTTACTCGGGGAGGGGGAACACTGAAGCTTTCTTT. Protein product: CASSYSGRGNTEAFF.